The rows below give T cell receptor beta chains drawn from one sample of a study of T cells in localized non-small cell lung cancer. TCRdb's copy holds only in-frame clones and misses some; the assay was immunoSEQ multiplex PCR. The sample shows some 71,000 clones, 84% of them seen only once. The sequencing here drew on peripheral blood, taken before any cancer treatment. These receptors originate from a female donor over 55 with stage I lung adenocarcinoma. The CDR3 runs from the conserved cysteine through the conserved F or W. The D gene is left open where the match is weak. Clone size is shown for a subset of rows, as once, few, many or a class of expanded clone.

V,size,D,J,DNA,CDR3
TRBV7-9,-,-,TRBJ1-2,TGTGCCAGCAGCTTAGGGGGTTCTAACTATGGCTACACCTTC,CASSLGGSNYGYTF
TRBV7-2,-,-,TRBJ2-1,TGTGCCAGCAGCTTTAAGAGTGGTGAGCAGTTCTTC,CASSFKSGEQFF
TRBV6-5,-,-,TRBJ2-7,TGTGCCAGCAGTTATACAGGGTCAGTATACGAGCAGTACTTC,CASSYTGSVYEQYF
TRBV7-3,-,-,TRBJ1-4,TGTGCCAGCAGCTGTAGAGACAGAGTCAATGAAAAACTGTTTTTT,CASSCRDRVNEKLFF
TRBV6-5,-,TRBD2,TRBJ2-7,TGTGCCAGCAGTTCCAGACTAGCGGGTTACCCCTACGAGCAGTACTTC,CASSSRLAGYPYEQYF
TRBV28,-,-,TRBJ1-6,TGTGCCAGCAGTAAAGACAGTAATTCTGGGCCCCTCCACTTT,CASSKDSNSGPLHF
TRBV19,-,TRBD1,TRBJ1-2,TGTGCCAGCAGACAGGGGGCCTATGGCTACACCTTC,CASRQGAYGYTF
TRBV19,-,-,TRBJ2-7,TGTGCCAGTAGGGGGGGATCCTACGAGCAGTACTTC,CASRGGSYEQYF
TRBV9,-,TRBD2,TRBJ2-5,TGTGCCAGCAGCCCACGCGGGGGGCCCAAAGAGACCCAGTACTTC,CASSPRGGPKETQYF
TRBV15,-,-,TRBJ2-2,TGTGCCACCAGCAGAGTAGGAACTTACACCGGGGAGCTGTTTTTT,CATSRVGTYTGELFF
TRBV5-1,-,TRBD2,TRBJ2-1,TGCGCCAGCAGCCCGGGGGGGCCGGAGGATGAGCAGTTCTTC,CASSPGGPEDEQFF
TRBV7-8,-,TRBD2,TRBJ2-3,TGTGCCAGCAGCCCTAGGACTAGCGGACACACAGATACGCAGTATTTT,CASSPRTSGHTDTQYF
TRBV15,-,-,TRBJ2-1,TGTGCCACCAGCAGAGATCTAGCTAGCTCCTACAATGAGCAGTTCTTC,CATSRDLASSYNEQFF
TRBV19,few,TRBD1,TRBJ1-1,TGTGCCAGTAGGCCGACGGGACAGATGAACACTGAAGCTTTCTTT,CASRPTGQMNTEAFF
TRBV5-4,-,TRBD1,TRBJ1-5,TGTGCCAGCAGCAAGGGACAGGGCCACAATCAGCCCCAGCATTTT,CASSKGQGHNQPQHF
TRBV5-5,-,-,TRBJ1-4,TGTGCCAGCAGCCTCGCTGGGCAGGATGGGGAAAAACTGTTTTTT,CASSLAGQDGEKLFF
TRBV20-1,-,-,TRBJ2-1,TGCAGTGCAGACCGGGGTGAGCAGTTCTTC,CSADRGEQFF
TRBV5-1,-,TRBD1,TRBJ2-3,TGCGCCAGCAGCTTGATCCCGGGACAGGGGAAGTATTTT,CASSLIPGQGKYF
TRBV4-1,-,-,TRBJ1-4,TGCGCCAGCAGCCAGACCGTTATTAATGAAAAACTGTTTTTT,CASSQTVINEKLFF
TRBV10-3,-,TRBD2,TRBJ2-1,TGTGCCATCAGTTTTTCCGGGACTAGCGGTCGAAATGAGCAGTTCTTC,CAISFSGTSGRNEQFF